The clone carrying this T cell receptor beta chain appeared many times. Germline CDR1 is SGHDT and CDR2 is YYEEEE. The V segment lost 2 bases and the J segment 5 bases; nucleotides outside the gene matches: 17. The CDR3 is made up of 18 amino acids. This sample's time point: persistent/refractory GD, antithyroid drugs over 5 years with positive TRAb. Extracted PBMC RNA gave rise to the TCR library. This entry belongs to a study of regulatory T cells in long-lasting Graves disease. CDR3-region Arm-PCR and iRepertoire HTBI primers produced the TCR beta libraries. MiXCR, run by TCRdb on the multiplex PCR reads, gives a single entry per CDR3 protein. The sample lists some 440,000 distinct CDR3 sequences; around 20% were seen once.

The sequence was obtained from a female donor with Graves disease. Sequencing used peripheral blood mononuclear cells (PBMCs), obtained when the disease was refractory, from a patient treated with antithyroid drugs. This sequence joins TRBV5-6 and TRBJ2-5; 8 nucleotides line up with TRBD2. The CDR3 DNA reads TGTGCCAGCAGCTTTGGGTTATCGGGAGGGCCTGTATCGGAGACCCAGTACTTC. Its translation: CASSFGLSGGPVSETQYF.